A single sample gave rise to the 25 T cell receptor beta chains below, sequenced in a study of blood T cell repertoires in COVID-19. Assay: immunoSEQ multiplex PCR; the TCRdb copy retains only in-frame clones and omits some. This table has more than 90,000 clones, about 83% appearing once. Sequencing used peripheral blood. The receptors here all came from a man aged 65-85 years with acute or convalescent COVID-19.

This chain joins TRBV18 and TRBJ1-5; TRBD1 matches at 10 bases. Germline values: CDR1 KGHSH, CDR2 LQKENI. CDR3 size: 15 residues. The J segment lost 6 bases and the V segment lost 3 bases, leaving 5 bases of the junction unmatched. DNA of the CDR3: TGTGCCAGCTCACCGGGGACAGGGGAGAGTCAGCCCCAGCATTTT. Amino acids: CASSPGTGESQPQHF.

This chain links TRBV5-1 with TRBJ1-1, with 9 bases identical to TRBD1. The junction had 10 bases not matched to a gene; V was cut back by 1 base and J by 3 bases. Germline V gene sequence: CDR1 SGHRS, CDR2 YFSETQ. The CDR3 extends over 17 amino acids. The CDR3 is CASSLTGGQGQHTEAFF. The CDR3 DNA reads TGCGCCAGCAGCTTGACCGGGGGACAGGGTCAGCACACTGAAGCTTTCTTT.

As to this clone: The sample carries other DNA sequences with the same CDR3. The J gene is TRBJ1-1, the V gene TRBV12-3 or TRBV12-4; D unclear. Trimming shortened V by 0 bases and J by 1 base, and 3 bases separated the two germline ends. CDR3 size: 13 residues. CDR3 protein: CASSLARNTEAFF. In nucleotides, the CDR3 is TGTGCCAGCAGTTTAGCCAGGAACACTGAAGCTTTCTTT.

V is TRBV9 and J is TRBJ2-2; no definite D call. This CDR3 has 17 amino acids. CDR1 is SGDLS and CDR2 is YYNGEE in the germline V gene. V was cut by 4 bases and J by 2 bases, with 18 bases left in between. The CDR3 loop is CASSPTLAPSNTGELFF. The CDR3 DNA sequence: TGTGCCAGCAGCCCCACCCTGGCACCCTCCAACACCGGGGAGCTGTTTTTT.

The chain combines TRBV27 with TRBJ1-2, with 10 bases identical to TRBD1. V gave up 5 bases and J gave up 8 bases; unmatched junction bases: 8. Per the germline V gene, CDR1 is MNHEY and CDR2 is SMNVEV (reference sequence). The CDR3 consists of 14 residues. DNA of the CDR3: TGTGCCAGCAGTGCCCCCGGGACAGGGGCCGGCTACACCTTC. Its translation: CASSAPGTGAGYTF.

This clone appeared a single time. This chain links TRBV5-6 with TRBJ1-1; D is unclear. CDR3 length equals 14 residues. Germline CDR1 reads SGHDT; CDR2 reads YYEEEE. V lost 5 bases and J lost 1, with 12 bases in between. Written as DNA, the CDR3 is TGTGCCAGCAGTAGCGGCTGGGAGAACACTGAAGCTTTCTTT. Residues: CASSSGWENTEAFF.

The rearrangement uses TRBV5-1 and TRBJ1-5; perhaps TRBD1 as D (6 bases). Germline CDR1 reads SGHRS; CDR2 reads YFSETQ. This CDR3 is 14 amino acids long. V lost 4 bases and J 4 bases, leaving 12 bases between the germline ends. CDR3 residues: CASSAEGGNQPQHF. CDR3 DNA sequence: TGCGCCAGCAGCGCGGAGGGGGGGAATCAGCCCCAGCATTTT.

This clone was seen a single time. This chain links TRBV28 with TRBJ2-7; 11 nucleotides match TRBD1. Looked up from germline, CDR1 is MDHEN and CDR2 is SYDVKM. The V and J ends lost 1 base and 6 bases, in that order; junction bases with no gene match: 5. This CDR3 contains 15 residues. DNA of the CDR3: TGTGCCAGCAGTTTATTGGGACAGGGGGATTTCGAGCAGTACTTC. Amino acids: CASSLLGQGDFEQYF.

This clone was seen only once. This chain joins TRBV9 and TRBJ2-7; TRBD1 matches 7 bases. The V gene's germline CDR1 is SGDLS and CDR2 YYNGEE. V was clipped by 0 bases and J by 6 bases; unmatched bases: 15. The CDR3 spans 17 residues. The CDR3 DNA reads TGTGCCAGCAGCGTAGGAGTAGCGTTGACAGGGCCATCCGAGCAGTACTTC. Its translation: CASSVGVALTGPSEQYF. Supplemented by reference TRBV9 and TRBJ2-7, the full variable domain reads DSGVTQTPKHLITATGQRVTLRCSPRSGDLSVYWYQQSLDQGLQFLIQYYNGEERAKGNILERFSAQQFPDLHSELNLSSLELGDSALYFCASSVGVALTGPSEQYFGPGTRLTVT.

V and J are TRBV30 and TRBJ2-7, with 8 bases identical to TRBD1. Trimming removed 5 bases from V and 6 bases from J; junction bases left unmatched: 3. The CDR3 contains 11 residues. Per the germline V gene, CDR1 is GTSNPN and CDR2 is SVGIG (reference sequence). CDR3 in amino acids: CAWSTGVEQYF. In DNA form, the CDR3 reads TGTGCCTGGTCGACAGGGGTCGAGCAGTACTTC.

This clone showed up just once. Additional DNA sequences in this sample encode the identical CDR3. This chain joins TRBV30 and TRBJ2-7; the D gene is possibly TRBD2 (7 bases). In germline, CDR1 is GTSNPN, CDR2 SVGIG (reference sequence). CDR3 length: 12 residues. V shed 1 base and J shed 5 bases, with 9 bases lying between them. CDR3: CAWSGGGHEQYF. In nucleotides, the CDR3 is TGTGCCTGGAGTGGGGGGGGCCACGAGCAGTACTTC.

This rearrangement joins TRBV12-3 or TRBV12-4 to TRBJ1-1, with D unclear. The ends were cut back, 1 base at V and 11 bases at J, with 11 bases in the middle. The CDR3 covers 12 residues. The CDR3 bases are TGTGCCAGCAGTTTAGGGGTAACCGGGGCTTTCTTT. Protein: CASSLGVTGAFF.

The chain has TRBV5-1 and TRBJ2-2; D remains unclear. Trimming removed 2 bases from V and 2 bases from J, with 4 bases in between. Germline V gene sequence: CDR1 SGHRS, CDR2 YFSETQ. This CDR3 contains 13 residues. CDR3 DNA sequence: TGCGCCAGCAGCTTAGCTAACACCGGGGAGCTGTTTTTT. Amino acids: CASSLANTGELFF. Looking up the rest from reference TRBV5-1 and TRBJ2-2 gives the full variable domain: KAGVTQTPRYLIKTRGQQVTLSCSPISGHRSVSWYQQTPGQGLQFLFEYFSETQRNKGNFPGRFSGRQFSNSRSEMNVSTLELGDSALYLCASSLANTGELFFGEGSRLTVL.

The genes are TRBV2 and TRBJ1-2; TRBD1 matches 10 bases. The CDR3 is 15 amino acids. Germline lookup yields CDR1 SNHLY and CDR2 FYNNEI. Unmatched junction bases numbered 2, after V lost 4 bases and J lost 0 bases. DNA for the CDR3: TGTGCCAGCAGTGGGGGACAGGGGTCTAACTATGGCTACACCTTC. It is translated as CASSGGQGSNYGYTF. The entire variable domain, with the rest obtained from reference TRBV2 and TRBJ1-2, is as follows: EPEVTQTPSHQVTQMGQEVILRCVPISNHLYFYWYRQILGQKVEFLVSFYNNEISEKSEIFDDQFSVERPDGSNFTLKIRSTKLEDSAMYFCASSGGQGSNYGYTFGSGTRLTVV.

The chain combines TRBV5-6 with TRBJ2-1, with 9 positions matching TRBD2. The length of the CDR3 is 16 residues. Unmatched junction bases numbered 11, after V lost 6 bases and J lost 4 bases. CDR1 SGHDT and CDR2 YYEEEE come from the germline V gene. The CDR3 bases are TGTGCCAGCATTCAAACGCTAGCGGGGAATTACAATGAGCAGTTCTTC. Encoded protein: CASIQTLAGNYNEQFF. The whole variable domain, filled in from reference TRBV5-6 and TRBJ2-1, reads DAGVTQSPTHLIKTRGQQVTLRCSPKSGHDTVSWYQQALGQGPQFIFQYYEEEERQRGNFPDRFSGHQFPNYSSELNVNALLLGDSALYLCASIQTLAGNYNEQFFGPGTRLTVL.

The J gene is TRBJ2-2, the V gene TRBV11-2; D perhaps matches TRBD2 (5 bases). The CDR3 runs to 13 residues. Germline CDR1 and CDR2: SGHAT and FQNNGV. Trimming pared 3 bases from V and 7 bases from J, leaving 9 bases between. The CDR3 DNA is TGTGCCAGCAGCTTTTGGGGAGTCGGGGAGCTGTTTTTT. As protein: CASSFWGVGELFF.

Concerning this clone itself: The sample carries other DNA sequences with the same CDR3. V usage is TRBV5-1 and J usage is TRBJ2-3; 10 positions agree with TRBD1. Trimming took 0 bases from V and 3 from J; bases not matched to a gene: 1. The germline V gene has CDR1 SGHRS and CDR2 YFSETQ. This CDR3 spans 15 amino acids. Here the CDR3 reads CASSLGTGGTDTQYF. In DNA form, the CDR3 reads TGCGCCAGCAGCTTGGGGACAGGGGGGACAGATACGCAGTATTTT.

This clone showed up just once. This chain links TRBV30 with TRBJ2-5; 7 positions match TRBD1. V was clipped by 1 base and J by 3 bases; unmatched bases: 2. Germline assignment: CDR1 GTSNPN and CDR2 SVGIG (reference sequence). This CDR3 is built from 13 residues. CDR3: CAWSGGQKETQYF. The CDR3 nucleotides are TGTGCCTGGAGTGGGGGACAGAAAGAGACCCAGTACTTC.

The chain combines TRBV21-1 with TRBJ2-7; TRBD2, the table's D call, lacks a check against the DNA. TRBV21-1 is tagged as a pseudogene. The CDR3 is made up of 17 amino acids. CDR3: CARRTQLIGGKAYEQYF. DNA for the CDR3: TGTGCCAGAAGAACCCAACTTATAGGCGGTAAAGCCTACGAGCAGTACTTC.

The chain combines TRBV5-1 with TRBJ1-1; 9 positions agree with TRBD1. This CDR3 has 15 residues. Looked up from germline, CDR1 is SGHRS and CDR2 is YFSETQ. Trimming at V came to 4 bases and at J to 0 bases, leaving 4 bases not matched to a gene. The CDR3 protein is CASSPGQGMNTEAFF. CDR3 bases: TGCGCCAGCAGCCCGGGACAGGGTATGAACACTGAAGCTTTCTTT.

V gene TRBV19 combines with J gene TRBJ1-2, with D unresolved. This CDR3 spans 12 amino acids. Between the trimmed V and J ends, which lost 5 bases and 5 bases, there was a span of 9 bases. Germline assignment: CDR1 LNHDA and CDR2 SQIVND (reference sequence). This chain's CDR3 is CASSYAAYGYTF. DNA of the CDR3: TGTGCCAGTAGTTACGCGGCGTATGGCTACACCTTC.

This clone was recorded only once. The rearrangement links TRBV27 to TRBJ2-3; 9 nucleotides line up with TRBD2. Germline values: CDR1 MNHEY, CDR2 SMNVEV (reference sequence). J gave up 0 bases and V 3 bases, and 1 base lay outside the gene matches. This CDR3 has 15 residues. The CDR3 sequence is CASSFLAGSTDTQYF. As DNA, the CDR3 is TGTGCCAGCAGTTTTCTAGCGGGAAGCACAGATACGCAGTATTTT.

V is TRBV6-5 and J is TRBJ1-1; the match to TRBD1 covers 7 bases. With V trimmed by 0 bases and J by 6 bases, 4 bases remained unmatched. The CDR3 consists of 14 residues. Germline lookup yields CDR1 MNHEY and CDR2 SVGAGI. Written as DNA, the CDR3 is TGTGCCAGCAGTTACTCCGTAGGACAGGCTGAAGCTTTCTTT. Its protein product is CASSYSVGQAEAFF.

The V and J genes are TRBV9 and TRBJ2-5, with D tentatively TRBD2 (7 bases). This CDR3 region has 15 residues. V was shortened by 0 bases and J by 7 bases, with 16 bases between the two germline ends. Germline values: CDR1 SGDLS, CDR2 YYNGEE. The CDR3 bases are TGTGCCAGCAGCGTAGGGGGGGGCGGAAAGGGGACCCAGTACTTC. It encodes CASSVGGGGKGTQYF.

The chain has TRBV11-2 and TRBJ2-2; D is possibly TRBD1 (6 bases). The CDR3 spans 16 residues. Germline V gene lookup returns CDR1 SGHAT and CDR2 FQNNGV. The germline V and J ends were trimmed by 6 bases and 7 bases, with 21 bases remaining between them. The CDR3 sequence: CASRKNRDIVLGELFF. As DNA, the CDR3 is TGTGCCAGCAGGAAAAATCGGGACATAGTACTCGGGGAGCTGTTTTTT.